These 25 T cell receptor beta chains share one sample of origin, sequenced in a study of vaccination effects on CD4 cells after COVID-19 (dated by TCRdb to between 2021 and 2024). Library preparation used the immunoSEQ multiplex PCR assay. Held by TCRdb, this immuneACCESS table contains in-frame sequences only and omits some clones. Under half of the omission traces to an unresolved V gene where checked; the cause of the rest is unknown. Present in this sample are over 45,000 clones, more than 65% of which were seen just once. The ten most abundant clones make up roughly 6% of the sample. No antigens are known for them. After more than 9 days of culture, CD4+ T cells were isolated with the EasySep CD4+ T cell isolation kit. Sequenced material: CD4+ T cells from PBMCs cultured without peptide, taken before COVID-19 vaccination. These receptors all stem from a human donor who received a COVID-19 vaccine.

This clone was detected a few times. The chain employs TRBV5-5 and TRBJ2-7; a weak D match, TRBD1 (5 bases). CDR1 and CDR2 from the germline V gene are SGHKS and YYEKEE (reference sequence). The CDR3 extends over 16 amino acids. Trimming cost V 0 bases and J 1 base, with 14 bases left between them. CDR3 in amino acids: CASSLVPTEASYEQYF. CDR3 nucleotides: TGTGCCAGCAGCTTGGTGCCGACAGAAGCGTCCTACGAGCAGTACTTC. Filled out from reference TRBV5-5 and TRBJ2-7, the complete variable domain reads DAGVTQSPTHLIKTRGQQVTLRCSPISGHKSVSWYQQVLGQGPQFIFQYYEKEERGRGNFPDRFSARQFPNYSSELNVNALLLGDSALYLCASSLVPTEASYEQYFGPGTRLTVT.

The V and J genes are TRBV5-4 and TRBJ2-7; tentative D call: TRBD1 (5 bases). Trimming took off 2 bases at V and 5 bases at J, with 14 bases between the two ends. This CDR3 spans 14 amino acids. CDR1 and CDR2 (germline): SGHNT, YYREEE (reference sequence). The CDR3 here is CASSFQGFRDEQYF. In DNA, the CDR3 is TGTGCCAGCAGCTTCCAGGGATTTCGAGACGAGCAGTACTTC.

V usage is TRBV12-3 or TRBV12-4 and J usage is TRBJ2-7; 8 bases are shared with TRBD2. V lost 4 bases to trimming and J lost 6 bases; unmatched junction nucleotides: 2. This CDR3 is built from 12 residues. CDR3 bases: TGTGCCAGCAGTTCGGGGGGGGGCGAGCAGTACTTC. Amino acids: CASSSGGGEQYF.

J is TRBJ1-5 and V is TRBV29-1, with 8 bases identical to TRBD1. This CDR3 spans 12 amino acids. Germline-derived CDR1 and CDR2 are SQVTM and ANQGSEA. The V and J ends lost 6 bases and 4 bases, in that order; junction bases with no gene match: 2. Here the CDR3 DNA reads TGCAGCGTCAGACAGGGGAATCAGCCCCAGCATTTT. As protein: CSVRQGNQPQHF.

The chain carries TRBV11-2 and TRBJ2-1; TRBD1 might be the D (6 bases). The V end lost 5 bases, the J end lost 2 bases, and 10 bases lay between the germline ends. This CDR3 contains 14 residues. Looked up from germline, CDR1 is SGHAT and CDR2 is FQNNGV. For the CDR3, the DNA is TGTGCCAGCAGCCGAGACAGGACCTACAATGAGCAGTTCTTC. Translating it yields CASSRDRTYNEQFF.

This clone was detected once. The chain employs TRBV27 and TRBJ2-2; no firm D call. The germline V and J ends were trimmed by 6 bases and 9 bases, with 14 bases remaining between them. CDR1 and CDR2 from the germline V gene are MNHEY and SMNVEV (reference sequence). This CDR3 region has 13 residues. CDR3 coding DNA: TGTGCCAGCAGCTTCGGCTCGAGCCGGGAGCTGTTTTTT. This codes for CASSFGSSRELFF.

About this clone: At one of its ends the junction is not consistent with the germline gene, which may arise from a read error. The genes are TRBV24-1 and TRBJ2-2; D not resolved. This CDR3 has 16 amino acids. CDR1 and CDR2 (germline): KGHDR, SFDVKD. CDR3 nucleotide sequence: TGTGCCACCAGTGATTCTCGGGCCGCGAATACCGGGGAGCTGTTTTTT. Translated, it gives CATSDSRAANTGELFF.

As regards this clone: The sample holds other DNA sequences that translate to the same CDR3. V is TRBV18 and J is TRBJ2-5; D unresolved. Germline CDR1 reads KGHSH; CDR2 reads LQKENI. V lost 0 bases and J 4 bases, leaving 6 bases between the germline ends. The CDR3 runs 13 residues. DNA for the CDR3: TGTGCCAGCTCACCACCGGGTCTAGAGACCCAGTACTTC. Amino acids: CASSPPGLETQYF.

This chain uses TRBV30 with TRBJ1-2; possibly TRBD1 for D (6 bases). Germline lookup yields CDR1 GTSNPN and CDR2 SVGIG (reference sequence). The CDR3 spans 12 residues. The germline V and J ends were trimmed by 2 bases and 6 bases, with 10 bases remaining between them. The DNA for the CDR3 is TGTGCCTGGAGTAGCGGGGGGCATGGCTACACCTTC. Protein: CAWSSGGHGYTF.

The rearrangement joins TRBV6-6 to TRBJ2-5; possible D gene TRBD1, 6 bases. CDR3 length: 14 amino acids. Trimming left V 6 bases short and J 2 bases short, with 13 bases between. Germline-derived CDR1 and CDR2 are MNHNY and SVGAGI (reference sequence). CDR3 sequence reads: CASRKRGIQETQYF. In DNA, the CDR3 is TGTGCCAGCAGAAAAAGGGGGATTCAAGAGACCCAGTACTTC.

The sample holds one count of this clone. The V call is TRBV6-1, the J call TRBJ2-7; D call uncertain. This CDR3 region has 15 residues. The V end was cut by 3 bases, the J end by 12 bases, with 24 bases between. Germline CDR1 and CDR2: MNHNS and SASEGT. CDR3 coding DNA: TGTGCCAGCAGTGATAGGCCCGGGTTGCGGCTTTACAGGTACTTC. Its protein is CASSDRPGLRLYRYF.

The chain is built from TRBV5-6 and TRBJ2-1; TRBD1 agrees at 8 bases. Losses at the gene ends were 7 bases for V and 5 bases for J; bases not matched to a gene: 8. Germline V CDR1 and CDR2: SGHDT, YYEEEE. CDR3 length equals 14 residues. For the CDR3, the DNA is TGTGCCAGCCCGAAAGACAGGGGAGACAATGAGCAGTTCTTC. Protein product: CASPKDRGDNEQFF.

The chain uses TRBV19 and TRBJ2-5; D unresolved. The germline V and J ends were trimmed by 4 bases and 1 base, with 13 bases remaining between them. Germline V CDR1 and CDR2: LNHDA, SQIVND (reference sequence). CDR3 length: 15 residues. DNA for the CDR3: TGTGCCAGTAGTACTCGGCCGGTACCCCAAGAGACCCAGTACTTC. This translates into CASSTRPVPQETQYF.

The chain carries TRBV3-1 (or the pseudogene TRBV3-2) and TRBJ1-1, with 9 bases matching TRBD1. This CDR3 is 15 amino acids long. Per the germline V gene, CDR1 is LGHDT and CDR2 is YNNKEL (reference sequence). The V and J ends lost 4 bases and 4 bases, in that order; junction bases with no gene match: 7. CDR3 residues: CASSRPGQGSTEAFF. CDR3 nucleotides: TGTGCCAGCAGCCGACCCGGACAGGGGAGCACTGAAGCTTTCTTT.

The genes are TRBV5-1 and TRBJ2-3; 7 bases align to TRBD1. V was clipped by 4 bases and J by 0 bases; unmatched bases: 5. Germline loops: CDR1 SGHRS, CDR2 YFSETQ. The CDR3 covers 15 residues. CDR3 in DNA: TGCGCCAGCAGCGTGGGACAGACTAGCACAGATACGCAGTATTTT. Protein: CASSVGQTSTDTQYF. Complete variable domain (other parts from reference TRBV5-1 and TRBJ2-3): KAGVTQTPRYLIKTRGQQVTLSCSPISGHRSVSWYQQTPGQGLQFLFEYFSETQRNKGNFPGRFSGRQFSNSRSEMNVSTLELGDSALYLCASSVGQTSTDTQYFGPGTRLTVL.

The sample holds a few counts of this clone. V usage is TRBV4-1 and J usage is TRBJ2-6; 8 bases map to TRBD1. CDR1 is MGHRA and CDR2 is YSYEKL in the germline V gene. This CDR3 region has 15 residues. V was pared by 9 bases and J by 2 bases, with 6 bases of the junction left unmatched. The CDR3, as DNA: TGCGCCAGTCAACCAGGGGGCGCTGGGGCCAACGTCCTGACTTTC. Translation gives CASQPGGAGANVLTF.

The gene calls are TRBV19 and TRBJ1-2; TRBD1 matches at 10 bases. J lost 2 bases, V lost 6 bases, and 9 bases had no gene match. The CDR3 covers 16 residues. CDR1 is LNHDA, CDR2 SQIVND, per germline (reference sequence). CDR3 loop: CASSYHPGQGNYGYTF. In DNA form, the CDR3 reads TGTGCCAGTAGCTATCACCCGGGACAGGGGAACTATGGCTACACCTTC.

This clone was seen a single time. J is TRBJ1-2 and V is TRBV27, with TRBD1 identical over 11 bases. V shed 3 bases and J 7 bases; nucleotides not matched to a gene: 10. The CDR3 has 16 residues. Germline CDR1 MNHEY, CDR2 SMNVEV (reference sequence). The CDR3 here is CASSFLSGTGGSGYTF. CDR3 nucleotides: TGTGCCAGCAGTTTTCTATCTGGGACAGGGGGTTCTGGCTACACCTTC.

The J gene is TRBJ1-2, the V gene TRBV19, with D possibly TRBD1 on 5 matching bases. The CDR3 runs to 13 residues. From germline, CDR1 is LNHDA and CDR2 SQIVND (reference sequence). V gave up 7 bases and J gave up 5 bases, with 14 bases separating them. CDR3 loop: CASNPRDFYGYTF. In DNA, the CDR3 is TGTGCCAGTAACCCCCGGGACTTTTATGGCTACACCTTC.

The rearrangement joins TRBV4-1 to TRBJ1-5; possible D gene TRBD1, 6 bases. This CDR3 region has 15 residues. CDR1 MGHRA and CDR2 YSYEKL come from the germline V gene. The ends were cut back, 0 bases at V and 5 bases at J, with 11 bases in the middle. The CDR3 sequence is CASSQDRGGHQPQHF. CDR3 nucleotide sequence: TGCGCCAGCAGCCAAGATAGGGGGGGGCATCAGCCCCAGCATTTT.

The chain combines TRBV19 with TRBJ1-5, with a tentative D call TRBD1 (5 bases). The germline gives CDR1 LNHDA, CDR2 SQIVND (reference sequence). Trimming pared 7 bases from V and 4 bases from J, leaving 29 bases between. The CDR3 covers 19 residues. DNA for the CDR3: TGTGCCAGTACCTCATACGTGAGGGGAAAAGGTTTTCGGAATCAGCCCCAGCATTTT. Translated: CASTSYVRGKGFRNQPQHF.

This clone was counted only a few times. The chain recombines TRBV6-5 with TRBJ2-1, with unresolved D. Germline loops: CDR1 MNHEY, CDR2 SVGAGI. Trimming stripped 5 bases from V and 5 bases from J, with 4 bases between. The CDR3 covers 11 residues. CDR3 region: CASSQNNEQFF. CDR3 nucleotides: TGTGCCAGCAGTCAGAACAATGAGCAGTTCTTC.

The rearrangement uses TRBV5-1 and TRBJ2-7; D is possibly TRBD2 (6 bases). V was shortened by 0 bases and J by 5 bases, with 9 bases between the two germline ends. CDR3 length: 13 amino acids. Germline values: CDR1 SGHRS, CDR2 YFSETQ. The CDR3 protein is CASSLGGGDEQYF. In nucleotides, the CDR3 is TGCGCCAGCAGCTTGGGCGGAGGGGACGAGCAGTACTTC. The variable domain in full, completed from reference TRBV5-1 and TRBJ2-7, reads KAGVTQTPRYLIKTRGQQVTLSCSPISGHRSVSWYQQTPGQGLQFLFEYFSETQRNKGNFPGRFSGRQFSNSRSEMNVSTLELGDSALYLCASSLGGGDEQYFGPGTRLTVT.

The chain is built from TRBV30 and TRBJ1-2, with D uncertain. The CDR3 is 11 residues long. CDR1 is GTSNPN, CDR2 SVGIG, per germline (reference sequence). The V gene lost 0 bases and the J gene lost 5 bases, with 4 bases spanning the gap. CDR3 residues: CAWSVRYGYTF. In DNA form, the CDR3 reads TGTGCCTGGAGTGTACGTTATGGCTACACCTTC. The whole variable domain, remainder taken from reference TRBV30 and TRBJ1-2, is SQTIHQWPATLVQPVGSPLSLECTVEGTSNPNLYWYRQAAGRGLQLLFYSVGIGQISSEVPQNLSASRPQDRQFILSSKKLLLSDSGFYLCAWSVRYGYTFGSGTRLTVV.

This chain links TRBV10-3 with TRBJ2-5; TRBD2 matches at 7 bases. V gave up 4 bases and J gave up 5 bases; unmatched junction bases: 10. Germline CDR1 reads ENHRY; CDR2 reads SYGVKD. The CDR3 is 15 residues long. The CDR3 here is CAISVIGTTWETQYF. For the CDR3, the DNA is TGTGCCATCAGTGTAATAGGGACTACATGGGAGACCCAGTACTTC.